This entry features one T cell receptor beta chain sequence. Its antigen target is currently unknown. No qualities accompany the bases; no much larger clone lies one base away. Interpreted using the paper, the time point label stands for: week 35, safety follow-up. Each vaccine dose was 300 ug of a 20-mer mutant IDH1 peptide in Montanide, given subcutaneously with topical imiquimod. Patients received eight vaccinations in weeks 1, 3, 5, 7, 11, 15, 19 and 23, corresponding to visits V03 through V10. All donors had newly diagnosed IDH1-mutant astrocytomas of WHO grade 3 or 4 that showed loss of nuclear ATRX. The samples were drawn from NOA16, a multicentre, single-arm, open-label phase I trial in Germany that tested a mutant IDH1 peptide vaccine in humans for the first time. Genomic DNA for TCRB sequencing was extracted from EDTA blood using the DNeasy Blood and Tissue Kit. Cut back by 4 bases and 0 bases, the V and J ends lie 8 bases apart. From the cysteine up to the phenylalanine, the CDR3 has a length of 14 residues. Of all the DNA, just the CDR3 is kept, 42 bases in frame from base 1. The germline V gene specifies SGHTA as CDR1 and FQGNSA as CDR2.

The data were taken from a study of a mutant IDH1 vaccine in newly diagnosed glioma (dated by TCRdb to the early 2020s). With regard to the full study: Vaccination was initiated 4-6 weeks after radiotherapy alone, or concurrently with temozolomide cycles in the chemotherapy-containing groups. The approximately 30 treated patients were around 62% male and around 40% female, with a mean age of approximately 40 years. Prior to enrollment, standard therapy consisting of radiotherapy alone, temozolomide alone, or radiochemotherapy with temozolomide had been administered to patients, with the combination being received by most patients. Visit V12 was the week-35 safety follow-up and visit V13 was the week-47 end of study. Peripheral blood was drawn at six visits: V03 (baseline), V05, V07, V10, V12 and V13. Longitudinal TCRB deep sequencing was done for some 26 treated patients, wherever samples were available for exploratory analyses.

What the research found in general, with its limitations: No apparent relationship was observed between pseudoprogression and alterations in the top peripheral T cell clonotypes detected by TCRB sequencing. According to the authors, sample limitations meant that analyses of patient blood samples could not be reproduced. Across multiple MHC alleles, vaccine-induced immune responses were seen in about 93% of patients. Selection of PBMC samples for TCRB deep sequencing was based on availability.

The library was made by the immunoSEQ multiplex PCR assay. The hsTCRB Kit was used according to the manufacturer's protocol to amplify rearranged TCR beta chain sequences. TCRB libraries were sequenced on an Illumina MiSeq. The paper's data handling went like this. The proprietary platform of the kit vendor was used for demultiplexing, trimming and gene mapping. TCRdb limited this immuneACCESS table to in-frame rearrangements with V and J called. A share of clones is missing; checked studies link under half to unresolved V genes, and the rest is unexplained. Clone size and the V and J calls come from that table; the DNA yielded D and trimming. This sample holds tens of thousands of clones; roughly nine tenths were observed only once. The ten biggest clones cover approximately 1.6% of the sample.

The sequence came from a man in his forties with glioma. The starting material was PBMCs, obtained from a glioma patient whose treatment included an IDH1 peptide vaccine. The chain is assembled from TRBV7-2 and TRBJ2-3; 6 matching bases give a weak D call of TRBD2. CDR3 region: CASSSGTSTDTQYF. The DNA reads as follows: TGTGCCAGCAGCTCCGGGACTAGCACAGATACGCAGTATTTT. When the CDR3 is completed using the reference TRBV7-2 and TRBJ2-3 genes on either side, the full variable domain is GAGVSQSPSNKVTEKGKDVELRCDPISGHTALYWYRQSLGQGLEFLIYFQGNSAPDKSGLPSDRFSAERTGGSVSTLTIQRTQQEDSAVYLCASSSGTSTDTQYFGPGTRLTVL.